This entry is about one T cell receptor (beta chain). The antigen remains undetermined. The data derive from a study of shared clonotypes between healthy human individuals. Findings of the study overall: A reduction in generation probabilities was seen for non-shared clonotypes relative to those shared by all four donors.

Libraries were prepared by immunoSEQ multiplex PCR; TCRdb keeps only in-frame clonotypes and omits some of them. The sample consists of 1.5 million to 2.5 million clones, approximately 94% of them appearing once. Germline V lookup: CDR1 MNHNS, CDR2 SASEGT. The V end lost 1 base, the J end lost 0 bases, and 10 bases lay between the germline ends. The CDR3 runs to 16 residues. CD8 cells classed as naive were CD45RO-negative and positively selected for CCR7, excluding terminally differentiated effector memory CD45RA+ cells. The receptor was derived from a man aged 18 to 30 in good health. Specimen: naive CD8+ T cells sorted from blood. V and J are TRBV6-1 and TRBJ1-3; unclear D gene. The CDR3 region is CASSEGSPLSGNTIYF. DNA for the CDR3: TGTGCCAGCAGTGAAGGTAGCCCCCTCTCTGGAAACACCATATATTTT.